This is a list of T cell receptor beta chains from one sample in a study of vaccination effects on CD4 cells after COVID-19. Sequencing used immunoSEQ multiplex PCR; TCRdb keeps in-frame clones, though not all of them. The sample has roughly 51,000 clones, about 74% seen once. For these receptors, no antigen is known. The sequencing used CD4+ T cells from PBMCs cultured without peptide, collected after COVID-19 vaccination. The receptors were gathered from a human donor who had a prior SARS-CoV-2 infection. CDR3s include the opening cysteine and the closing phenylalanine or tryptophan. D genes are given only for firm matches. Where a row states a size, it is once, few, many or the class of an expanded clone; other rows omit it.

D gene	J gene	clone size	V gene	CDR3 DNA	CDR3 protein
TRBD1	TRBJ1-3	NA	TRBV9	TGTGCCAGCAGCGTAGGTCACAGGGGAGATGGAAACACCATATATTTT	CASSVGHRGDGNTIYF
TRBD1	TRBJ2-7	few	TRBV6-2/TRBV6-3	TGTGCCAGCAGTGACAGTCCGGGACAGGGCTACGAGCAGTACTTC	CASSDSPGQGYEQYF
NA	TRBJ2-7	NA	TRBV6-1	TGTGCCAGCAGTGAATCTTCCTACTACGAGCAGTACTTC	CASSESSYYEQYF
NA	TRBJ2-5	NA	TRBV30	TGTGCCTGGAGTGTATCGGGAGAGGGGACCCAGTACTTC	CAWSVSGEGTQYF
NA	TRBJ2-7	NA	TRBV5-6	TGTGCCAGCAGCTTGGGTCAGGAAGCCTACGAGCAGTACTTC	CASSLGQEAYEQYF
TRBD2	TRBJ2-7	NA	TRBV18	TGTGCCAGCTCACCGGCGGGAGGATCCTACGAGCAGTACTTC	CASSPAGGSYEQYF
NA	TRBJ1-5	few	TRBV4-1	TGCGCCAGCAGCCAAGACGGAGGGCTGGGCAATCAGCCCCAGCATTTT	CASSQDGGLGNQPQHF
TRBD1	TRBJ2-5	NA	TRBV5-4	TGTGCCAGCAGCCCACCCAGGGGGCGCGGTGAGACCCAGTACTTC	CASSPPRGRGETQYF
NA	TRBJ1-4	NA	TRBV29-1	TGCAGCGCCGGGGAGACTCGTTCGGCTAATGAAAAACTGTTTTTT	CSAGETRSANEKLFF
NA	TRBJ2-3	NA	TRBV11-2	TGTGCCAGCAGCTTCGACAGACCCGGCACAGATACGCAGTATTTT	CASSFDRPGTDTQYF
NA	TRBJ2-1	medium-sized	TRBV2	TGTGCGGCTGCAGGGTCCCCTAACAATGAGCAGTTCTTC	CAAAGSPNNEQFF
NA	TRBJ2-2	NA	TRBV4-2	TGTGCCAGCAGCCATTCCAGAGGGGCGAACACCGGGGAGCTGTTTTTT	CASSHSRGANTGELFF
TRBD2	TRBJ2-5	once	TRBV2	TGTGCCAGCAGTGATAGCGGGAGCGGGGAGACCCAGTACTTC	CASSDSGSGETQYF
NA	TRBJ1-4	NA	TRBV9	TGTGCCAGCAGCGTAGGGGCGTGGGCAGCAACAACTAATGAAAAACTGTTTTTT	CASSVGAWAATTNEKLFF
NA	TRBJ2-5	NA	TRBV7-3	TGTGCCAGCAGCTCGCGCCGGGAAGAGACCCAGTACTTC	CASSSRREETQYF
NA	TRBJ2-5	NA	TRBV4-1	TGCGCCAGCAGAGGTTTAGGGGAAGAGACCCAGTACTTC	CASRGLGEETQYF
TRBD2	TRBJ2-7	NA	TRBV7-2	TGTGCCAGCAGCCCCCGGACTAGCGGGAGATCCGAGCAGTACTTC	CASSPRTSGRSEQYF
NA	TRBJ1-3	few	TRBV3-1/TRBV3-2	TGTGCCAGCAGCCTCATTGGGGCAGCGGGAAACACCATATATTTT	CASSLIGAAGNTIYF
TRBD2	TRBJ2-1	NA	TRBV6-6	TGTGCCAGCAGAACCGGGACTAGCGGGATCAATGAGCAGTTCTTC	CASRTGTSGINEQFF
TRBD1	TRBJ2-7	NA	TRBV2	TGTGCCAGCAAGGAAGCCCGGCAGGGGGCGCTAAGGCAGTACTTC	CASKEARQGALRQYF
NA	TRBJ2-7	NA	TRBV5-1	TGCGCCAGCAGCTCCAACCCGGCCGCAGGTAGATCAGGCGAGCAGTACTTC	CASSSNPAAGRSGEQYF
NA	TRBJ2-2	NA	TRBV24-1	TGTGCCACCAGTGATTTGCCGGACGGAGAGAACACCGGGGAGCTGTTTTTT	CATSDLPDGENTGELFF
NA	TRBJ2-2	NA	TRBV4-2	TGTGCCAGCAGCCAAGAACACAGGGTGGGATGGACGAGCACCGGGGAGCTGTTTTTT	CASSQEHRVGWTSTGELFF
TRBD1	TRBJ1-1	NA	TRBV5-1	TGCGCCAGCAGCTTGACAGGGGGGTCGAACACTGAAGCTTTCTTT	CASSLTGGSNTEAFF
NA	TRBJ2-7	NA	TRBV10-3	TGTGCCATCAGCCAGGGTGGCGAGCAGTACTTC	CAISQGGEQYF
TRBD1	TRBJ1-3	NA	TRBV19	TGTGCCAGTAGAGGGGGACAGATAGCCTCTGGAAACACCATATATTTT	CASRGGQIASGNTIYF
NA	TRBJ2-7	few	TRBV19	TGTGCCAGGGACTACACCTACGAGCAGTACTTC	CARDYTYEQYF
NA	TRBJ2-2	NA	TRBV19	TGTGCCAGTAGTCCCGGCCGTAGAGTGACCGGGGAGCTGTTTTTT	CASSPGRRVTGELFF
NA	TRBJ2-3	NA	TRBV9	TGTGCCAGCAGCGCCGTTTGGGTCGGCGTTGGCGGGAATACGCAGTATTTT	CASSAVWVGVGGNTQYF
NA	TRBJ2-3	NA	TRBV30	TGTGCCTGGAAGAGGGATCGGGGGCCCGGAGATACGCAGTATTTT	CAWKRDRGPGDTQYF
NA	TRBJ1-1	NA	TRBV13	TGTGCCAGCAGCTTTGGGGGAGAAGCTTTCTTT	CASSFGGEAFF
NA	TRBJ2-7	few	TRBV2	TGTGCCAGCAGTGAATGGGCCTCCTGGGGGTCCTACGAGCAGTACTTC	CASSEWASWGSYEQYF
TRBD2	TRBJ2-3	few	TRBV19	TGTGCCAGTAGAGGATTAGGACTAGCGGGAGGAACAGATACGCAGTATTTT	CASRGLGLAGGTDTQYF